This T cell receptor beta chain was identified in a study of shared clonotypes between healthy human individuals. This CDR3 comprises 14 residues. Germline trimming cut 7 bases from V and 6 bases from J; bases unmatched to any gene: 12. Germline CDR1 is MNHEY and CDR2 is SMNVEV (reference sequence). This table comes from immunoSEQ multiplex PCR, and its TCRdb copy is limited to in-frame clones, with some not included. The table has 2 million to 2.5 million clones, 80% to 95% seen once. This clonotype originated in a young man in good health. Some clones in this sample may be carry-over from other donors' samples. The V call is TRBV27, the J call TRBJ2-7; 7 bases fit TRBD2. The sample taken for sequencing was naive CD4+ T cells from PBMCs. Noted subset: CD45RA+ positively selected. The CDR3 bases are TGTGCCAGCAAGGCGAGCGGGATTGGGGTCGAGCAGTACTTC. Residues: CASKASGIGVEQYF.